This entry is about one TCR beta chain. No antigen is known for it. The length of the CDR3 is 15 residues. V gave up 5 bases and J gave up 1 base, with 15 bases separating them. CDR1 and CDR2 from the germline V gene are MRHNA and SNTAGT. These data come from a study of T cells in Graves' hyperthyroidism and ophthalmopathy. The study's findings and limits: Stable hyperthyroidism was told apart from ophthalmopathy by a model built on 13 V-J features.

RNA transcripts provided the source from which TCR beta CDR3 regions were amplified. In the first-round RT-PCR of the TCR CDR3, the HTBI primer set was used. Using its own MiXCR run on the multiplex PCR reads, TCRdb lists one record per CDR3 protein. The data contain about 180,000 distinct CDR3 sequences, 15% to 20% of them singletons. This clonotype originated in a woman between 50 and 59 years old with Graves' hyperthyroidism. V is TRBV6-4 and J is TRBJ2-7; no definite D call. The sequenced sample was blood. CDR3 sequence reads: CASSFLWDGSYEQYF. CDR3 nucleotides: TGTGCCAGCAGTTTCTTGTGGGATGGGTCCTACGAGCAGTACTTC.